This T cell receptor beta chain comes out of a study of CD8 T cells in Susac syndrome. An amount of RNA that ranged from roughly 0.45 to 1 ug was reverse transcribed with random hexamers. From the immunoSEQ multiplex PCR reads, TCRdb called clonotypes with MiXCR, one entry per CDR3 protein. The sample has approximately 220,000 distinct CDR3 sequences; roughly 94% are singletons. The CDR3 length is 14 residues. V dropped 3 bases and J dropped 5 bases, with 13 bases sitting between them. CDR1 is LNHNV, CDR2 YYDKDF, per germline (reference sequence). The sequenced sample was CD4+ T cells from PBMCs. This clonotype was sampled from a human donor with multiple sclerosis. V and J are TRBV15 and TRBJ1-2; tentative D call: TRBD1 (5 bases). The CDR3 nucleotides read TGTGCCACCAGCAGCCGGGACGGCACTTATGGCTACACCTTC. Translating gives CATSSRDGTYGYTF.